This T cell receptor beta chain was captured in a study of blood T cell repertoires in COVID-19. At the level of the study: COVID-19 samples, acute and convalescent, were from the United States, Italy and Spain. Sample material is recorded as cDNA or gDNA derived from T cells, B-cell-depleted T cells, or PBMCs.

V lost 2 bases and J lost 8, with 8 bases in between. The length of the CDR3 is 12 residues. CDR1 is MDHEN, CDR2 SYDVKM, per germline. Original processing methods: It was from reference gene primer amplification that nucleated cell counts were estimated. Clones were read by immunoSEQ multiplex PCR, and TCRdb kept only the in-frame ones, dropping some. D and trimming were read from the DNA, whereas the V and J calls and clone size are those reported in that table. Among 150,000 to 200,000 clones listed, around 84% were seen once. The TCR was taken from a woman of 80 years or more with acute or convalescent COVID-19. The sequencing input was peripheral blood. J is TRBJ2-3 and V is TRBV28; no clear D gene. The CDR3 bases are TGTGCCAGCAGTTTAAAGCGTATTACGCAGTATTTT. Translated, it gives CASSLKRITQYF.